These 22 T cell receptor beta chains share one sample of origin, sequenced in a study of T cells in Graves' hyperthyroidism and ophthalmopathy. Amplified TCR beta CDR3 regions derived from RNA transcripts. RT-PCR in the first round (using the HTBI primer set) targeted the TCR CDR3. A single record per CDR3 protein comes from TCRdb applying MiXCR to the multiplex PCR reads. The sample records some 340,000 distinct CDR3 sequences, roughly an eighth being singletons. Material for sequencing was blood. Receptors originate from a woman in her thirties or forties with Graves' ophthalmopathy.

In its sample, this clonotype was seen many times. This rearrangement joins TRBV12-5 to TRBJ1-5; 9 positions match TRBD1. CDR1 is LGHNT and CDR2 is FRNRAP in the germline V gene. The CDR3 spans 15 residues. V lost 5 bases, J lost 4 bases, and 6 bases stayed unmatched. DNA for the CDR3: TGTGCTAGTGGTCTCCGGGACAGGGCGAATCAGCCCCAGCATTTT. Translation: CASGLRDRANQPQHF.

This clonotype was picked up many times. The chain employs TRBV24-1 and TRBJ2-2, with unresolved D. The V gene lost 5 bases and the J gene lost 0 bases, with 9 bases spanning the gap. The germline gives CDR1 KGHDR, CDR2 SFDVKD. The CDR3 covers 15 residues. CDR3 coding DNA: TGTGCCACCAGTGGTTCAGATACGAACACCGGGGAGCTGTTTTTT. Translation gives CATSGSDTNTGELFF.

CDR3 DNA: TGTGCCAGTAGCCCGGACAGATTATATCAAGAGACCCAGTACTTC. Protein: CASSPDRLYQETQYF. The chain recombines TRBV19 with TRBJ2-5; a possible D gene is TRBD1 (6 bases). Germline assignment: CDR1 LNHDA and CDR2 SQIVND (reference sequence). The CDR3 runs to 15 residues. Between the trimmed V and J ends, which lost 6 bases and 2 bases, there was a span of 16 bases.

This clonotype was seen ten or more times. The V call is TRBV2, the J call TRBJ2-2; unclear D gene. CDR3 length equals 16 residues. Germline CDR1 SNHLY, CDR2 FYNNEI. V was pared by 5 bases and J by 6 bases, with 19 bases between. The CDR3 region has the DNA TGTGCCAGCAGTAGCTTGAAGGCGAGGAATGCCGGGGAGCTGTTTTTT. Amino acids: CASSSLKARNAGELFF. Full variable domain (remainder filled in from reference TRBV2 and TRBJ2-2): EPEVTQTPSHQVTQMGQEVILRCVPISNHLYFYWYRQILGQKVEFLVSFYNNEISEKSEIFDDQFSVERPDGSNFTLKIRSTKLEDSAMYFCASSSLKARNAGELFFGEGSRLTVL.

This sequence joins TRBV7-6 and TRBJ2-5, with D perhaps TRBD1 (6 bases). The V end was cut by 5 bases, the J end by 1 base, with 20 bases between. The germline gives CDR1 SGHVS, CDR2 FNYEAQ. The CDR3 spans 17 residues. CDR3 amino acids: CASSKRVIGQSQETQYF. The CDR3 bases are TGTGCCAGCAGCAAAAGAGTGATCGGACAGTCCCAAGAGACCCAGTACTTC.

The chain combines TRBV6-5 with TRBJ1-1; D not certain. The CDR3 has 16 amino acids. Trimming cost V 0 bases and J 1 base, with 12 bases left between them. Germline-derived CDR1 and CDR2 are MNHEY and SVGAGI. DNA of the CDR3: TGTGCCAGCAGTTACTCGCGGACTGTGGGGAACACTGAAGCTTTCTTT. Translated, it gives CASSYSRTVGNTEAFF.

In its sample, this clonotype was seen many times. This chain connects TRBV3-1 to TRBJ1-5; possible D gene TRBD1, 6 bases. CDR3 length equals 15 residues. The V and J ends lost 4 bases and 4 bases respectively, with 14 bases between them. From germline, CDR1 is LGHDT and CDR2 YNNKEL (reference sequence). Written as DNA, the CDR3 is TGTGCCAGCAGCCCCGCAGGGGCGACAAATCAGCCCCAGCATTTT. Its translation: CASSPAGATNQPQHF.

This clonotype was recorded many times. This sequence joins TRBV9 and TRBJ1-2; D unresolved. V was shortened by 0 bases and J by 4 bases, with 10 bases between the two germline ends. CDR1 SGDLS and CDR2 YYNGEE come from the germline V gene. The CDR3 is made up of 14 amino acids. The CDR3 loop reads CASSVEDAGYGYTF. The CDR3, as DNA: TGTGCCAGCAGCGTAGAGGACGCGGGCTATGGCTACACCTTC.

This clonotype was counted many times. The V and J genes are TRBV6-1 and TRBJ1-5, with 7 bases aligning to TRBD1. Germline lookup yields CDR1 MNHNS and CDR2 SASEGT. There are 18 residues in the CDR3. Trimming cost V 5 bases and J 2 bases; bases outside gene matches: 15. The CDR3 loop is CASSTLPTGRKRNQPQHF. In nucleotides, the CDR3 is TGTGCCAGCAGTACACTCCCGACAGGGCGAAAACGCAATCAGCCCCAGCATTTT.

This clonotype was picked up many times. The rearrangement uses TRBV6-1 and TRBJ2-7; a possible D gene is TRBD1 (6 bases). The germline V gene has CDR1 MNHNS and CDR2 SASEGT. The CDR3 spans 12 residues. V lost 11 bases to trimming and J lost 1 base, with 12 bases between them. CDR3 sequence: CAVAGESYEQYF. In nucleotides, the CDR3 is TGTGCCGTGGCAGGGGAATCCTACGAGCAGTACTTC.

V and J are TRBV19 and TRBJ2-2; D gene unclear. Germline values: CDR1 LNHDA, CDR2 SQIVND (reference sequence). V dropped 2 bases and J dropped 8 bases, with 12 bases sitting between them. This CDR3 spans 14 amino acids. The CDR3 bases are TGTGCCAGTAGTATACAAAAGCGCCTTGGGGAGCTGTTTTTT. This encodes CASSIQKRLGELFF.

There are a few counts of this clonotype. The J gene is TRBJ2-5, the V gene TRBV9; the D is unclear. The CDR3 covers 15 residues. The germline gives CDR1 SGDLS, CDR2 YYNGEE. V lost 3 bases, J lost 1 base, and 13 bases lay in between. CDR3 sequence: CASSASLGPQETQYF. The CDR3 region has the DNA TGTGCCAGCAGCGCAAGCCTCGGGCCCCAAGAGACCCAGTACTTC.

This clonotype was seen repeatedly, ten times or more. The rearrangement uses TRBV2 and TRBJ1-1, with D perhaps matching TRBD1 (6 bases). Per the germline V gene, CDR1 is SNHLY and CDR2 is FYNNEI. Deletions cut 11 bases from V and 4 bases from J, with 17 bases between. The CDR3 totals 13 residues. CDR3 sequence (DNA): TGTGCCCGCCGATGGGGGCAGGGCACTGAAGCTTTCTTT. Translated: CARRWGQGTEAFF.

This clonotype came up many times. The rearrangement uses TRBV11-2 and TRBJ2-3, with 7 bases matching TRBD2. This CDR3 is 16 amino acids long. Germline V gene sequence: CDR1 SGHAT, CDR2 FQNNGV. V lost 1 base to trimming and J lost 2 bases; unmatched junction nucleotides: 6. CDR3 coding DNA: TGTGCCAGCAGCTTAGGGGTCAGCGGGAACACAGATACGCAGTATTTT. This sequence encodes CASSLGVSGNTDTQYF.

This clonotype was seen a handful of times. V is TRBV20-1 and J is TRBJ2-1, with 7 bases aligning to TRBD2. The trim removed 2 bases at V and 3 bases at J, leaving 10 bases unmatched. The CDR3 has 16 amino acids. Germline loops: CDR1 DFQATT, CDR2 SNEGSKA (reference sequence). Written as DNA, the CDR3 is TGCAGTGCTAGAACCCGCGGGAGCACTTTCTACAATGAGCAGTTCTTC. Protein: CSARTRGSTFYNEQFF.

There are many counts of this clonotype. This chain links TRBV20-1 with TRBJ1-5; the match to TRBD1 covers 7 bases. The CDR3 spans 16 residues. Germline V gene data show CDR1 as DFQATT and CDR2 as SNEGSKA (reference sequence). After removal of 1 base from V and 2 bases from J, the junction contained 8 bases not matched to a gene. The CDR3 nucleotides are TGCAGTGCTAGAGCCGGGACAGAGGCTGGCAATCAGCCCCAGCATTTT. This gives the protein CSARAGTEAGNQPQHF.

This rearrangement joins TRBV5-8 to TRBJ1-5, with D unclear. Germline V lookup: CDR1 SGHTS, CDR2 YDEGEE. The V and J ends lost 1 base and 0 bases respectively, with 8 bases between them. The CDR3 totals 15 residues. The CDR3 DNA is TGTGCCAGCAGCTTGAGGCGCGGTAGCAATCAGCCCCAGCATTTT. Its translation is CASSLRRGSNQPQHF.

The rearrangement joins TRBV20-1 to TRBJ1-2, with unresolved D. The germline V gene encodes CDR1 DFQATT and CDR2 SNEGSKA (reference sequence). V was shortened by 0 bases and J by 6 bases, with 11 bases between the two germline ends. The CDR3 extends over 13 amino acids. The CDR3: CSARDGLEDGYTF. CDR3 DNA sequence: TGCAGTGCTAGAGATGGGCTTGAGGATGGCTACACCTTC.

The V gene is TRBV19, the J gene TRBJ1-2; D is possibly TRBD1 (6 bases). Germline CDR1 and CDR2: LNHDA and SQIVND (reference sequence). Trimming pared 9 bases from V and 0 bases from J, leaving 17 bases between. The CDR3 length is 15 residues. The CDR3 bases are TGTGCCAGCTGGGGGGCAGGGTCCCCTAACTATGGCTACACCTTC. This gives the protein CASWGAGSPNYGYTF.

This clonotype was found many times. This chain uses TRBV10-1 with TRBJ2-1; 7 bases line up with TRBD1. This CDR3 has 13 amino acids. J was trimmed by 9 bases and V by 2 bases; bases with no gene match: 4. Per the germline V gene, CDR1 is WNHNN and CDR2 is SYGVQD (reference sequence). Written as DNA, the CDR3 is TGCGCCAGCAGTGAGGAACCAGGGGGTGAGCAGTTCTTC. Translated: CASSEEPGGEQFF.

The chain carries TRBV20-1 and TRBJ2-5; no firm D call. The germline V gene has CDR1 DFQATT and CDR2 SNEGSKA (reference sequence). This CDR3 is 12 amino acids long. The ends were cut back, 3 bases at V and 5 bases at J, with 10 bases in the middle. The CDR3 here is CSASSARETQYF. The CDR3 bases are TGCAGTGCTAGTTCCGCTAGGGAGACCCAGTACTTC.

This clonotype was detected ten times or more. This chain's CDR3 is CASSLEAGGNPRYGYTF. CDR3 DNA sequence: TGTGCCAGCAGCTTAGAGGCAGGGGGCAATCCTCGCTATGGCTACACCTTC. This chain links TRBV7-8 with TRBJ1-2, with TRBD1 matching over 8 bases. This CDR3 is built from 17 residues. Trimming took 1 base from V and 4 from J; bases not matched to a gene: 11. The germline V gene encodes CDR1 SGHVS and CDR2 FQNEAQ.